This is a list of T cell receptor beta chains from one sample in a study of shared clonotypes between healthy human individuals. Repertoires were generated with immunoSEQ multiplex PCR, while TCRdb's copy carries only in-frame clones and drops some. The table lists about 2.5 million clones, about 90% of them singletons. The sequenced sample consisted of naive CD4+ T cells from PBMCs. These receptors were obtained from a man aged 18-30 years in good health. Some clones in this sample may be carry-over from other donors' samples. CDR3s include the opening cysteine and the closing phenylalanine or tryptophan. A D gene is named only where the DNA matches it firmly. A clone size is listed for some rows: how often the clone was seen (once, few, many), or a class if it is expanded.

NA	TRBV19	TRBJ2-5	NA	CASSRTGTKETQYF	TGTGCCAGTAGTAGGACCGGGACCAAAGAGACCCAGTACTTC
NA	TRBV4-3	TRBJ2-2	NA	CASSQVGGRELFF	TGCGCCAGCAGCCAAGTTGGGGGCAGGGAGCTGTTTTTT
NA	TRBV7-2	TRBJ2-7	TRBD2	CASSISSGTYEQYF	TGTGCCAGCAGCATCTCTAGCGGTACCTACGAGCAGTACTTC
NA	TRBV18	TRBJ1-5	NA	CASSPGSGQPQHF	TGTGCCAGCTCACCGGGCAGCGGTCAGCCCCAGCATTTT
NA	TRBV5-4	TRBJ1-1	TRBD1	CASSFRQGKGHTEAFF	TGTGCCAGCAGCTTCCGACAGGGAAAGGGGCACACTGAAGCTTTCTTT
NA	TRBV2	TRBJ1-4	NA	CASKRNTDGEKLFF	TGTGCCAGCAAACGAAATACAGATGGTGAAAAACTGTTTTTT
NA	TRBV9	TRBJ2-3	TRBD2	CASSVGAGGRTDTQYF	TGTGCCAGCAGCGTAGGGGCGGGAGGGCGGACAGATACGCAGTATTTT
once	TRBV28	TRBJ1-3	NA	CASSINSRAGNTIYF	TGTGCCAGCAGCATAAACTCCAGGGCTGGAAACACCATATATTTT
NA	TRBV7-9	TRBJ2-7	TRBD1	CASSPRDRSYEQYF	TGTGCCAGCAGCCCTAGGGACAGATCCTACGAGCAGTACTTC
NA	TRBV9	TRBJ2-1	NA	CASSVADRQKQFF	TGTGCCAGCAGCGTCGCCGACAGGCAAAAGCAGTTCTTC
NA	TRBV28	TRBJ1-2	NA	CASSPGRVGLYGYTF	TGTGCCAGCAGTCCGGGGCGGGTCGGCTTATATGGCTACACCTTC
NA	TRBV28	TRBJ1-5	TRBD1	CASSRQGPAGNQPQHF	TGTGCCAGCAGTCGACAGGGGCCTGCCGGTAATCAGCCCCAGCATTTT
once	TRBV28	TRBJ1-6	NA	CASSPPDRYGSPLHF	TGTGCCAGCAGTCCCCCCGACAGATATGGGTCACCCCTCCACTTT
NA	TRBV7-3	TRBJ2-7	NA	CASSLVPGSYEQYF	TGTGCCAGCAGCTTAGTCCCAGGGTCCTACGAGCAGTACTTC
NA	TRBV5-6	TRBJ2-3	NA	CASTTGVTDTQYF	TGTGCCAGCACCACCGGAGTCACAGATACGCAGTATTTT
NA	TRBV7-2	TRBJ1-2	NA	CASSLFPRNGYTF	TGTGCCAGCAGCTTATTTCCTAGGAACGGCTACACCTTC
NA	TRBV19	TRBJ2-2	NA	CASSLTGSTGELFF	TGTGCCAGTAGTTTAACAGGTAGCACCGGGGAGCTGTTTTTT
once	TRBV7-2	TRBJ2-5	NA	CASSINLSGVGETQYF	TGTGCCAGCAGCATAAATCTGTCGGGAGTCGGGGAGACCCAGTACTTC
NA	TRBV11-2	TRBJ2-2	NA	CASSKSLAEFKTGELFF	TGTGCCAGCAGCAAATCTCTGGCGGAGTTTAAGACCGGGGAGCTGTTTTTT
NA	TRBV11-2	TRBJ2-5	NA	CASSLARETQYF	TGTGCCAGCAGTCTGGCCCGGGAGACCCAGTACTTC
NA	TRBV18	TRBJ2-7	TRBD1	CASSPSRDSLNEQYF	TGTGCCAGCTCACCGTCCCGGGACAGTCTTAACGAGCAGTACTTC
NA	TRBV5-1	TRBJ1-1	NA	CASSFGGQNTEAFF	TGCGCCAGCAGCTTCGGCGGCCAGAACACTGAAGCTTTCTTT
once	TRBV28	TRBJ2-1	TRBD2	CASSSFTSGAYNEQFF	TGTGCCAGCAGTTCATTCACTAGCGGGGCATACAATGAGCAGTTCTTC
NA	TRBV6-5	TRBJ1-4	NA	CASSRQNEKLFF	TGTGCCAGCAGTAGGCAAAATGAAAAACTGTTTTTT
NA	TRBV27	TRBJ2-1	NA	CASSPRAGSSYNEQFF	TGTGCCAGCAGTCCCAGGGCGGGAAGCTCCTACAATGAGCAGTTCTTC
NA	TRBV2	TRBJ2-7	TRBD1	CASSGNRDRETGEQYF	TGTGCCAGCAGTGGGAACCGGGACAGGGAGACGGGGGAGCAGTACTTC
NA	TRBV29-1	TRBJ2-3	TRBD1	CSVQGAAGADTQYF	TGCAGCGTTCAGGGGGCAGCGGGCGCAGATACGCAGTATTTT
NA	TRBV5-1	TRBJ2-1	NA	CASSAGGRGFF	TGCGCCAGCAGCGCCGGCGGACGGGGGTTCTTC
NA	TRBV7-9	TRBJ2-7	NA	CASSSGIFSYEQYF	TGTGCCAGCAGCTCTGGCATCTTTTCCTACGAGCAGTACTTC
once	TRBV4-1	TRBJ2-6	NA	CASSRGLSSGANVLTF	TGCGCCAGCAGCCGAGGACTGAGCTCTGGGGCCAACGTCCTGACTTTC
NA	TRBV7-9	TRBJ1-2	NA	CASSADHNYGYTF	TGTGCCAGCAGCGCCGATCATAACTATGGCTACACCTTC
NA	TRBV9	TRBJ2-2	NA	CASSVATGRQGTGELFF	TGTGCCAGCAGCGTAGCTACCGGGAGACAGGGCACCGGGGAGCTGTTTTTT
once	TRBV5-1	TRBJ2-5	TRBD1	CASSPRNRGETQYF	TGCGCCAGCAGCCCCCGAAACAGGGGGGAGACCCAGTACTTC
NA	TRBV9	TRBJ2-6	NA	CASSVERQLAPTGANVLTF	TGTGCCAGCAGCGTAGAGCGACAGTTGGCACCCACTGGGGCCAACGTCCTGACTTTC
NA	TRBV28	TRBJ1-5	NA	CASNYPPRKGFGNQPQHF	TGTGCCAGCAACTACCCCCCCAGAAAGGGGTTTGGCAATCAGCCCCAGCATTTT
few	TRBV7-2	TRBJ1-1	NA	CASSSGRGAEAFF	TGTGCCAGCAGCTCAGGGAGGGGGGCTGAAGCTTTCTTT
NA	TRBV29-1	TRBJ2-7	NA	CSLETRGSGLGYEQYF	TGCAGCCTAGAGACTCGGGGTAGCGGTTTGGGCTACGAGCAGTACTTC
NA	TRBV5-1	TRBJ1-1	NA	CASTAGTNTEAFF	TGCGCCAGCACAGCAGGGACGAACACTGAAGCTTTCTTT
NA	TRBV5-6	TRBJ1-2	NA	CASSLLQYGYTF	TGTGCCAGCAGCTTGTTGCAATATGGCTACACCTTC
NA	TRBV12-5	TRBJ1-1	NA	CASGTGQPNTEAFF	TGTGCTAGTGGTACAGGACAGCCGAACACTGAAGCTTTCTTT
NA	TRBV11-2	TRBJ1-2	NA	CASSQGPGGYGYTF	TGTGCCAGCAGCCAAGGTCCTGGGGGCTATGGCTACACCTTC
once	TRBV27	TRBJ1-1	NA	CASSLFAVPGNTEAFF	TGTGCCAGCAGTTTATTTGCAGTACCGGGGAACACTGAAGCTTTCTTT
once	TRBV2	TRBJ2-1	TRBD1	CASNPDRGGEQFF	TGTGCCAGCAACCCGGACAGGGGAGGTGAGCAGTTCTTC
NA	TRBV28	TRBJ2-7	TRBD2	CASSSVRGGLAGVGRIYEQYF	TGTGCCAGCAGCTCGGTGAGAGGCGGACTAGCGGGAGTAGGACGGATCTACGAGCAGTACTTC
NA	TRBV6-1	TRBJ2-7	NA	CASTFPFGPADEQYF	TGTGCCAGCACCTTCCCATTTGGGCCGGCTGACGAGCAGTACTTC
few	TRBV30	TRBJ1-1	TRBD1	CAWSPGGGLEAFF	TGTGCCTGGAGTCCCGGAGGGGGCTTGGAAGCTTTCTTT
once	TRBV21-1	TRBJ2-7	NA	CASSKAGDWGVYEQYF	TGTGCCAGCAGCAAAGCGGGGGACTGGGGAGTCTACGAGCAGTACTTC
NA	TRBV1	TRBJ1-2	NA	CTSRDIFYGYTF	TGCACCAGCAGGGACATCTTCTATGGCTACACCTTC
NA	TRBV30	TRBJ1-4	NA	CAWSVSEKLFF	TGTGCCTGGAGTGTTAGTGAAAAACTGTTTTTT
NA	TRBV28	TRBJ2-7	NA	CASRGVGGPYEQYF	TGTGCCAGCAGAGGGGTAGGGGGACCCTACGAGCAGTACTTC
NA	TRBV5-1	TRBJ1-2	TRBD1	CASSGQGYYGYTF	TGCGCCAGCAGCGGACAGGGGTACTATGGCTACACCTTC
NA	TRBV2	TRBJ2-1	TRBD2	CASSEYALGLAVNNEQFF	TGTGCCAGCAGTGAATACGCCCTGGGGCTAGCGGTGAACAATGAGCAGTTCTTC
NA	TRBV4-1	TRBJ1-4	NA	CASSQLGNRLGGEKLFF	TGCGCCAGCAGCCAGCTCGGGAACAGGTTAGGTGGGGAAAAACTGTTTTTT
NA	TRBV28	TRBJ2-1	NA	CASSKRRVPFQNNEQFF	TGTGCCAGCAGTAAACGACGAGTCCCTTTTCAGAACAATGAGCAGTTCTTC
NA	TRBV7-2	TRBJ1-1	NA	CASSAQGGTEAFF	TGTGCCAGCAGCGCACAGGGAGGCACTGAAGCTTTCTTT